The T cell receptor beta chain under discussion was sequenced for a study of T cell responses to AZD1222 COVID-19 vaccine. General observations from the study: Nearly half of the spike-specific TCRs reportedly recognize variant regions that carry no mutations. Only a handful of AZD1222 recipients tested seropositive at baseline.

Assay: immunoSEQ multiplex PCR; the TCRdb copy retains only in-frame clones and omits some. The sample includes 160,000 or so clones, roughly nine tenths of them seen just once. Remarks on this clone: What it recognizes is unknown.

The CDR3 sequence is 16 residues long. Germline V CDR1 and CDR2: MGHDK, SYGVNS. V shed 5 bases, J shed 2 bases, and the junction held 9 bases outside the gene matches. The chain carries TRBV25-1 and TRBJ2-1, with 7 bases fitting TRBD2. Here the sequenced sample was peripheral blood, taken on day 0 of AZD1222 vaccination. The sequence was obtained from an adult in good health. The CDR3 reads CASSPPAGSTYNEQFF. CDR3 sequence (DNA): TGTGCCAGCAGTCCTCCAGCGGGGAGCACCTACAATGAGCAGTTCTTC. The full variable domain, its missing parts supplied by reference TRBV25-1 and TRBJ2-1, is EADIYQTPRYLVIGTGKKITLECSQTMGHDKMYWYQQDPGMELHLIHYSYGVNSTEKGDLSSESTVSRIRTEHFPLTLESARPSHTSQYLCASSPPAGSTYNEQFFGPGTRLTVL.